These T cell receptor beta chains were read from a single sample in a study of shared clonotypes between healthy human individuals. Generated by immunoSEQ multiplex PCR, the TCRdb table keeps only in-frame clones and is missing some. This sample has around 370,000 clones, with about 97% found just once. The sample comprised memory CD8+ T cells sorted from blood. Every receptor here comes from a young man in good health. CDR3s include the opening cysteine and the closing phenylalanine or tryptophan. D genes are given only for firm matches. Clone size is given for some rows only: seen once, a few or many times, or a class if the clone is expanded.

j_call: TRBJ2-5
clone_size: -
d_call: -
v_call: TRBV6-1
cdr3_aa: CASSETGDQETQYF
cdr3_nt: TGTGCCAGCAGTGAAACGGGGGACCAAGAGACCCAGTACTTC

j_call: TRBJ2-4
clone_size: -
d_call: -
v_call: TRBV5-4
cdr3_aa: CASSLLQGRDIQYF
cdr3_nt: TGTGCCAGCAGCTTGTTGCAGGGTAGGGACATTCAGTACTTC

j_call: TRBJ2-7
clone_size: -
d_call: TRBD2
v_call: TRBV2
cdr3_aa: CASRPPGLVYEQYF
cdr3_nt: TGTGCCAGCAGACCTCCGGGACTAGTCTACGAGCAGTACTTC

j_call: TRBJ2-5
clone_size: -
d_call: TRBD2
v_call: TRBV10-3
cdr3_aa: CAISGTSGRSETQYF
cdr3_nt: TGTGCCATCAGTGGGACTAGCGGGAGGTCGGAGACCCAGTACTTC

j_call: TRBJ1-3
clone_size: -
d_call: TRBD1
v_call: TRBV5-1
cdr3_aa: CASTETEGAATIYF
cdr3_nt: TGCGCCAGCACCGAGACAGAGGGGGCGGCCACCATATATTTT

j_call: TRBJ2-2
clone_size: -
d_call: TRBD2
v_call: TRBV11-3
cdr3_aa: CASSLRLAGGTGELFF
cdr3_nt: TGTGCCAGCAGCTTAAGACTAGCGGGAGGTACCGGGGAGCTGTTTTTT

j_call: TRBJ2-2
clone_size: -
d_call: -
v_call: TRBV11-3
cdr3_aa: CASSLETSQNTGELFF
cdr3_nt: TGTGCCAGCAGCTTAGAGACGTCCCAGAACACCGGGGAGCTGTTTTTT

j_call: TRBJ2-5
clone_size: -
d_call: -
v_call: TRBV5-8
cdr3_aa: CASSWGRKETQYF
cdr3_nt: TGTGCCAGCAGCTGGGGACGGAAAGAGACCCAGTACTTC

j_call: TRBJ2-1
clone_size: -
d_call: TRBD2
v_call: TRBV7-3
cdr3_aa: CASSLTGASGRYSGSYNEQFF
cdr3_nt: TGTGCCAGCAGCTTAACCGGAGCTAGCGGGAGGTATAGTGGGTCCTACAATGAGCAGTTCTTC

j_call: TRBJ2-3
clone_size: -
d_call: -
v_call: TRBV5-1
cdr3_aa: CASSLLGHRDTDTQYF
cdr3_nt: TGCGCCAGCAGCTTGCTTGGGCACCGAGACACAGATACGCAGTATTTT

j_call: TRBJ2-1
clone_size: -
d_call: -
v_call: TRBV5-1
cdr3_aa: CASSLAYRYEQFF
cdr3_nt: TGCGCCAGCAGCTTGGCCTACAGGTATGAGCAGTTCTTC

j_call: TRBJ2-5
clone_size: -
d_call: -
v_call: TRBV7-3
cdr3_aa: CASSLNARETQYF
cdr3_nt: TGTGCCAGCAGCTTAAACGCCCGAGAGACCCAGTACTTC

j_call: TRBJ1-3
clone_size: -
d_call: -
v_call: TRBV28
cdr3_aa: CASSSLDSSGNTIYF
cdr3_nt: TGTGCCAGCAGTTCCTTAGACAGCTCTGGAAACACCATATATTTT

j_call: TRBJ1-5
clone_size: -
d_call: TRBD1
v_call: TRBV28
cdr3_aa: CASTQGDRDNQPQHF
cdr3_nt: TGTGCCAGCACCCAAGGGGACAGAGACAATCAGCCCCAGCATTTT

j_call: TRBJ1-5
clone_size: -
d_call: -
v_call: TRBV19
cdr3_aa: CASSMGNQPQHF
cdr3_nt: TGTGCCAGTAGTATGGGCAATCAGCCCCAGCATTTT

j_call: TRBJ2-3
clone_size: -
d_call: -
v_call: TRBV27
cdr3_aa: CASSPERTDTQYF
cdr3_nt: TGTGCCAGCAGTCCTGAGCGCACAGATACGCAGTATTTT

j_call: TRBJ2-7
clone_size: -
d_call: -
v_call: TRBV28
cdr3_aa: CASSPQPGHKPYEQYF
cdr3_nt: TGTGCCAGCAGCCCCCAACCGGGACATAAACCCTACGAGCAGTACTTC

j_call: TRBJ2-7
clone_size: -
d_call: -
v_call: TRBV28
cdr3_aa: CASSPVDRRGYEQYF
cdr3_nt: TGTGCCAGCAGTCCCGTGGACAGGCGGGGGTACGAGCAGTACTTC

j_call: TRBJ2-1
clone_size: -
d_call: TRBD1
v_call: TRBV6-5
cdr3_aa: CASSRGQGEQFF
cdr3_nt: TGTGCCAGCAGTCGAGGACAGGGTGAGCAGTTCTTC

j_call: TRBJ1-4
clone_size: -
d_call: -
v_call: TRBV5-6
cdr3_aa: CASSHRDRGKLFF
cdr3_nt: TGTGCCAGCAGTCACCGGGACCGGGGAAAACTGTTTTTT

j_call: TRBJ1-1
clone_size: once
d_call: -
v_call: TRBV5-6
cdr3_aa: CASGAGGGNTEAFF
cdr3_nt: TGTGCCAGCGGCGCGGGAGGAGGGAACACTGAAGCTTTCTTT

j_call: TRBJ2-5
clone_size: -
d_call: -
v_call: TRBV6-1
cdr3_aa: CASMQGRHETQYF
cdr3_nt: TGTGCCAGCATGCAGGGACGGCATGAGACCCAGTACTTC